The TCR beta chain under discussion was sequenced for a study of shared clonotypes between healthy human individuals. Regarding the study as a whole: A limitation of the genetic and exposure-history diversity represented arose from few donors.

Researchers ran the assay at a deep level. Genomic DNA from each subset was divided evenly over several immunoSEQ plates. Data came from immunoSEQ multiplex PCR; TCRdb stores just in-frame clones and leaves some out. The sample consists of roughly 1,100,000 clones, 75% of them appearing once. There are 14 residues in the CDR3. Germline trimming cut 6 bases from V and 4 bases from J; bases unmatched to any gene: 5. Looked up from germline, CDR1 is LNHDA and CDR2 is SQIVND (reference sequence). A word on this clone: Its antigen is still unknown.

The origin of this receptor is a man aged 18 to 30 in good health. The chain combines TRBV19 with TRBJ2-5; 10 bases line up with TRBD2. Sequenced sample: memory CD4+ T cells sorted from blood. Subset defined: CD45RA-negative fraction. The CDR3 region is CASRERGGRETQYF. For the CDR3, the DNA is TGTGCCAGTAGGGAGCGGGGGGGCCGAGAGACCCAGTACTTC.